The 22 T cell receptor beta chains listed next were all sequenced from one sample in a study of T cell changes during pregnancy in multiple sclerosis. Clones were read by immunoSEQ multiplex PCR, and TCRdb kept only the in-frame ones, dropping some. The sample lists about 89,000 clones; 94% were seen once. The material sequenced was peripheral blood, taken after pregnancy. These receptors all stem from a female donor in good health, enrolled as a control in a pregnancy study.

The CDR3: CASSLLGRDYEQYF. The CDR3 DNA sequence: TGTGCCAGCAGCTTGCTCGGGAGAGACTACGAGCAGTACTTC. This chain connects TRBV5-6 to TRBJ2-7; a possible D gene is TRBD2 (6 bases). Germline assignment: CDR1 SGHDT and CDR2 YYEEEE. Trimming cost V 1 base and J 3 bases, with 11 bases left between them. CDR3 length: 14 amino acids.

The genes are TRBV7-9 and TRBJ2-1; a weak D match, TRBD2 (5 bases). Deletions cut 1 base from V and 5 bases from J, with 12 bases between. The V gene's germline CDR1 is SEHNR and CDR2 FQNEAQ (reference sequence). This CDR3 has 15 residues. The CDR3 DNA is TGTGCCAGCAGCTTAGGGGCTAGCAGCAACAATGAGCAGTTCTTC. As protein: CASSLGASSNNEQFF.

The V gene is TRBV7-9, the J gene TRBJ1-2, with D perhaps matching TRBD1 (6 bases). The CDR3 has 16 residues. The V gene lost 5 bases and the J gene lost 0 bases, with 16 bases spanning the gap. CDR1 and CDR2 from the germline V gene are SEHNR and FQNEAQ (reference sequence). In DNA, the CDR3 is TGTGCCAGCAGCCCTGCAGGGGACATCCCTAACTATGGCTACACCTTC. This sequence encodes CASSPAGDIPNYGYTF.

The V gene is TRBV6-5, the J gene TRBJ1-2, with a possible D match to TRBD1 (6 bases). Germline V gene sequence: CDR1 MNHEY, CDR2 SVGAGI. There are 16 residues in the CDR3. V lost 2 bases, J lost 4 bases, and 17 bases lay in between. Here the CDR3 DNA reads TGTGCCAGCAGTTACGCGGTACAGGGAACCTCCTATGGCTACACCTTC. The encoded protein is CASSYAVQGTSYGYTF.

This sequence joins TRBV2 and TRBJ2-5, with a possible D match to TRBD2 (6 bases). Per the germline V gene, CDR1 is SNHLY and CDR2 is FYNNEI. The CDR3 contains 17 residues. Between the trimmed V and J ends, which lost 4 bases and 4 bases, there was a span of 22 bases. CDR3 loop: CASSVKGGTAKGETQYF. CDR3 DNA: TGTGCCAGCAGTGTAAAAGGCGGGACTGCCAAGGGAGAGACCCAGTACTTC.

The chain is built from TRBV4-1 and TRBJ2-7; D perhaps matches TRBD1 (5 bases). CDR1 is MGHRA, CDR2 YSYEKL, per germline. The CDR3 is 15 amino acids. V dropped 1 base and J dropped 3 bases, with 13 bases sitting between them. The CDR3 region is CASSQGSGPSYEQYF. The DNA for the CDR3 is TGCGCCAGCAGCCAAGGGTCAGGGCCCAGCTACGAGCAGTACTTC.

The CDR3 reads CASSRTGGLGEQYF. As DNA, the CDR3 is TGTGCCAGCAGCCGGACAGGGGGCTTGGGGGAGCAGTACTTC. This chain uses TRBV7-9 with TRBJ2-7; TRBD1 matches at 11 bases. V shed 5 bases and J 7 bases; nucleotides not matched to a gene: 7. The CDR3 is made up of 14 amino acids. Germline V CDR1 and CDR2: SEHNR, FQNEAQ (reference sequence).

V and J are TRBV29-1 and TRBJ2-7; TRBD2 matches 9 bases. The V gene end was trimmed by 5 bases and the J gene end by 4 bases; junction bases not matched to a gene: 3. The CDR3 extends over 12 amino acids. Germline values: CDR1 SQVTM, CDR2 ANQGSEA. CDR3 sequence (DNA): TGCAGCGTTTGGGGACTAGCTTACGAGCAGTACTTC. It is translated as CSVWGLAYEQYF.

This clone was detected once. The CDR3 spells CASSLSEDYEQYF. DNA of the CDR3: TGTGCCAGCAGCTTATCTGAGGACTACGAGCAGTACTTC. The chain recombines TRBV11-1 with TRBJ2-7, with D unresolved. With 2 bases removed from V and 3 bases from J, the gap between germline ends came to 8 bases. The CDR3 loop spans 13 amino acids. From germline, CDR1 is SGHAT and CDR2 FQDESV (reference sequence). The full variable domain, rest sourced from reference TRBV11-1 and TRBJ2-7, is EAEVAQSPRYKITEKSQAVAFWCDPISGHATLYWYRQILGQGPELLVQFQDESVVDDSQLPKDRFSAERLKGVDSTLKIQPAELGDSAMYLCASSLSEDYEQYFGPGTRLTVT.

The chain combines TRBV19 with TRBJ2-3; 11 nucleotides align to TRBD2. V was clipped by 3 bases and J by 2 bases; unmatched bases: 1. Germline V gives CDR1 LNHDA, CDR2 SQIVND (reference sequence). The CDR3 is 15 residues long. The CDR3 reads CASSISGRATDTQYF. CDR3 sequence (DNA): TGTGCCAGTAGTATTAGCGGGAGGGCCACAGATACGCAGTATTTT.

The rearrangement uses TRBV2 and TRBJ2-3; D perhaps matches TRBD2 (6 bases). The CDR3 loop spans 17 amino acids. V was pared by 1 base and J by 3 bases, with 17 bases between. Germline V gives CDR1 SNHLY, CDR2 FYNNEI. The chain's CDR3 is CASSEEVTGAGTDTQYF. As DNA, the CDR3 is TGTGCCAGCAGTGAAGAGGTAACGGGAGCAGGTACAGATACGCAGTATTTT.

The rearrangement joins TRBV5-1 to TRBJ1-1; 9 positions agree with TRBD1. Germline-derived CDR1 and CDR2 are SGHRS and YFSETQ. The CDR3 is made up of 14 amino acids. Losses at the gene ends were 3 bases for V and 4 bases for J; bases not matched to a gene: 4. Here the CDR3 reads CASSSDRGTTEAFF. CDR3 bases: TGCGCCAGCAGCTCGGACAGGGGCACCACTGAAGCTTTCTTT.

V is TRBV7-8 and J is TRBJ2-1, with TRBD1 matching 7 bases. This CDR3 region has 17 residues. Trimming removed 2 bases from V and 0 bases from J; junction bases left unmatched: 7. Germline loops: CDR1 SGHVS, CDR2 FQNEAQ. The CDR3 region is CASSLLDRTFSYNEQFF. For the CDR3, the DNA is TGTGCCAGCAGCTTACTGGACAGGACCTTCTCCTACAATGAGCAGTTCTTC.

The chain couples TRBV7-2 to TRBJ1-1; 7 positions match TRBD1. The CDR3 is made up of 13 amino acids. Germline lookup yields CDR1 SGHTA and CDR2 FQGNSA. Trimming cost V 4 bases and J 4 bases; bases outside gene matches: 3. The CDR3 DNA reads as TGTGCCAGCAGCTCTCAGGGGGGCACTGAAGCTTTCTTT. This gives the protein CASSSQGGTEAFF.

The chain recombines TRBV11-3 with TRBJ2-5, with D unresolved. V shed 4 bases and J shed 5 bases, with 5 bases lying between them. The germline V gene encodes CDR1 SGHNT and CDR2 YENEEA. The CDR3 extends over 11 amino acids. CDR3 region: CASSSGETQYF. The CDR3 DNA sequence: TGTGCCAGCAGCTCCGGGGAGACCCAGTACTTC.

The genes are TRBV19 and TRBJ1-1; 9 nucleotides match TRBD1. This CDR3 has 14 amino acids. CDR1 LNHDA and CDR2 SQIVND come from the germline V gene (reference sequence). Trimming took 9 bases from V and 2 from J; bases not matched to a gene: 7. As DNA, the CDR3 is TGTGCCAGCGTTAGACAGGGGGTCAACACTGAAGCTTTCTTT. This codes for CASVRQGVNTEAFF.

The gene calls are TRBV5-4 and TRBJ2-7; a weak D match, TRBD1 (6 bases). Germline V lookup: CDR1 SGHNT, CDR2 YYREEE (reference sequence). CDR3 length equals 15 residues. The germline V and J ends were trimmed by 0 bases and 3 bases, with 13 bases remaining between them. CDR3 in DNA: TGTGCCAGCAGCTTGGGGGACATATCCCTCTACGAGCAGTACTTC. This translates into CASSLGDISLYEQYF.

The chain employs TRBV6-5 and TRBJ1-2; TRBD1 matches 7 bases. Germline lookup yields CDR1 MNHEY and CDR2 SVGAGI. The CDR3 runs 14 residues. The V segment lost 2 bases and the J segment 3 bases; nucleotides outside the gene matches: 3. This CDR3 reads CASSYRDRDYGYTF. The CDR3 DNA is TGTGCCAGCAGTTACCGAGACAGGGACTATGGCTACACCTTC.

This rearrangement joins TRBV19 to TRBJ1-5, with 7 nucleotides matching TRBD1. CDR1 and CDR2 from the germline V gene are LNHDA and SQIVND (reference sequence). The CDR3 spans 16 residues. The junction had 5 bases not matched to a gene; V was cut back by 3 bases and J by 0 bases. The CDR3 bases are TGTGCCAGTAGTATGTGGCAGGGGGATAGCAATCAGCCCCAGCATTTT. Amino acid sequence: CASSMWQGDSNQPQHF.

The genes are TRBV7-9 and TRBJ2-7; 11 nucleotides match TRBD2. Germline V gene data show CDR1 as SEHNR and CDR2 as FQNEAQ (reference sequence). Unmatched junction bases numbered 4, after V lost 5 bases and J lost 1 base. The CDR3 has 15 amino acids. DNA of the CDR3: TGTGCCAGCAGCCCGGGACTAGCGGCGTCCTACGAGCAGTACTTC. Its protein product is CASSPGLAASYEQYF.

This chain connects TRBV7-9 to TRBJ2-7; 11 positions agree with TRBD2. Germline CDR1 SEHNR, CDR2 FQNEAQ (reference sequence). V lost 5 bases, J lost 0 bases, and 3 bases stayed unmatched. The CDR3 has 15 amino acids. CDR3 nucleotides: TGTGCCAGCAGCGGACTAGCGGGTAGCTCCTACGAGCAGTACTTC. Translation: CASSGLAGSSYEQYF.

The rearrangement uses TRBV7-7 and TRBJ2-7; TRBD1 agrees at 10 bases. V was clipped by 1 base and J by 0 bases; unmatched bases: 0. Germline V gene lookup returns CDR1 SSHAT and CDR2 FNYEAQ (reference sequence). This CDR3 spans 15 amino acids. CDR3: CASSLGTGGSYEQYF. The CDR3 nucleotides are TGTGCCAGCAGCTTAGGGACAGGGGGCTCCTACGAGCAGTACTTC.